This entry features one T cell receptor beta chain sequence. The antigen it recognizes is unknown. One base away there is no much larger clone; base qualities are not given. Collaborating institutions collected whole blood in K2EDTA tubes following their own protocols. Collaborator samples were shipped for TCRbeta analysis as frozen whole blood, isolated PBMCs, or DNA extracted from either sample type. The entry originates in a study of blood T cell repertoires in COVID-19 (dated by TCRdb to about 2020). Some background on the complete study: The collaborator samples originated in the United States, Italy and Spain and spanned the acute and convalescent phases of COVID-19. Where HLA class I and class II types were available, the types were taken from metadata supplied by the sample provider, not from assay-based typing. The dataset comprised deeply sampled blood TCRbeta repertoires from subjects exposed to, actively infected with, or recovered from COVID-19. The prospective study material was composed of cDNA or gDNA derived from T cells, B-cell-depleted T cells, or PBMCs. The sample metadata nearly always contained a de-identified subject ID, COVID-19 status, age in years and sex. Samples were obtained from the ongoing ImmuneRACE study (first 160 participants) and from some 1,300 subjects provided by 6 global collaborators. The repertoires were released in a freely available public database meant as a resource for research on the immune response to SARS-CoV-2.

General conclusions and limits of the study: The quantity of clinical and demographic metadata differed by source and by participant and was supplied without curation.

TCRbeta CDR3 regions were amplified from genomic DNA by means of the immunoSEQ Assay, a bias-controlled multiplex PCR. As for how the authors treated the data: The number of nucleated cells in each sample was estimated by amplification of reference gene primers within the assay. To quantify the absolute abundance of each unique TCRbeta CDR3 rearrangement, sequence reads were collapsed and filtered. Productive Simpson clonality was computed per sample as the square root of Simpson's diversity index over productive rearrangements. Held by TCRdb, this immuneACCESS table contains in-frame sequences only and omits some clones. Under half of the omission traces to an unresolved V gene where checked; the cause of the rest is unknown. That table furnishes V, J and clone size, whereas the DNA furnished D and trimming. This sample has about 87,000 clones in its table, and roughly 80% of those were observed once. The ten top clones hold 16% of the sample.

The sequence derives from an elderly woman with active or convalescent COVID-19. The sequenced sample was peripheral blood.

The nucleotide sequence is given as TGTGCCAGCAGCCTTGGAACGGGGGGGACTCCGAACACCGGGGAGCTGTTTTTT. This translates into CASSLGTGGTPNTGELFF. The rearranged segments are TRBV4-2 and TRBJ2-2, and 8 bases in between align with TRBD2. For this chain, trimming is 4 bases at the V end and 0 bases at the J end, and the number of junction bases without a gene match is 10. CDR1 LGHNA and CDR2 YNFKEQ were looked up in the germline V gene. Inclusive of the bounding cysteine and phenylalanine, the CDR3 is 18 residues long. Only the CDR3 part of the read is kept: 54 bases, read in frame from the first base.